The 11 T cell receptor beta chains below all came from one sample that was sequenced in a study of T cell repertoires and Cas9 in healthy adults. Profiling relied on immunoSEQ multiplex PCR, and the TCRdb table lists in-frame clones only, not all of them. The sample consists of tens of thousands of clones, under 95% of them appearing once. Sample: CD4+ effector T cells (CD127+, CD25-, CD137-, CD154-) from PBMCs; culture status not recorded. The receptors come from a human donor in good health.

CDR3 nucleotides: TGTGCCAGCAGCCCCCACAGCGGGAGTAACACCGGGGAGCTGTTTTTT. Protein product: CASSPHSGSNTGELFF. The V gene is TRBV7-8, the J gene TRBJ2-2; 8 bases map to TRBD2. Looked up from germline, CDR1 is SGHVS and CDR2 is FQNEAQ. The CDR3 has 16 amino acids. J was trimmed by 2 bases and V by 5 bases; bases with no gene match: 7. Full variable domain (outside the CDR3, taken from reference TRBV7-8 and TRBJ2-2): GAGVSQSPRYKVAKRGQDVALRCDPISGHVSLFWYQQALGQGPEFLTYFQNEAQLDKSGLPSDRFFAERPEGSVSTLKIQRTQQEDSAVYLCASSPHSGSNTGELFFGEGSRLTVL.

The genes are TRBV7-2 and TRBJ1-4; D is uncertain. CDR3 size: 13 residues. The ends were cut back, 5 bases at V and 8 bases at J, with 12 bases in the middle. Germline values: CDR1 SGHTA, CDR2 FQGNSA. The CDR3 DNA reads TGTGCCAGCAGCAGAGAAAGTGGAGAAAAACTGTTTTTT. It specifies CASSRESGEKLFF.

CDR3 protein: CASSFTGGGPGNTIYF. As DNA, the CDR3 is TGTGCCAGCAGCTTTACAGGCGGGGGTCCTGGAAACACCATATATTTT. The genes are TRBV7-3 and TRBJ1-3; possible D gene TRBD1, 5 bases. From germline, CDR1 is SGHTA and CDR2 FQGTGA. The germline V and J ends were trimmed by 3 bases and 2 bases, with 14 bases remaining between them. This CDR3 comprises 16 residues.

The chain combines TRBV7-9 with TRBJ2-1; tentative D call: TRBD2 (5 bases). V lost 5 bases and J lost 3, with 11 bases in between. Germline V gives CDR1 SEHNR, CDR2 FQNEAQ (reference sequence). The CDR3 runs to 14 residues. The DNA of the CDR3 is TGTGCCAGCAGCAACGCCGGGGACTACAATGAGCAGTTCTTC. It yields the protein CASSNAGDYNEQFF.

The chain is built from TRBV11-2 and TRBJ1-2; 9 positions agree with TRBD1. Germline CDR1 and CDR2: SGHAT and FQNNGV. V was clipped by 3 bases and J by 5 bases; unmatched bases: 10. The CDR3 has 16 amino acids. CDR3: CASSFGTGGASYGYTF. CDR3 bases: TGTGCCAGCAGCTTCGGAACAGGGGGCGCGTCGTATGGCTACACCTTC.

V usage is TRBV4-1 and J usage is TRBJ2-3; no clear D. The CDR3 is 15 residues long. Trimming shortened V by 3 bases and J by 4 bases, and 14 bases separated the two germline ends. CDR1 and CDR2 from the germline V gene are MGHRA and YSYEKL. In nucleotides, the CDR3 is TGCGCCAGCAGCCACCCGCCCCGAGGAGCAGATACGCAGTATTTT. It yields the protein CASSHPPRGADTQYF.

The CDR3 DNA reads as TGTGCCAGCAGTTCCAGGGCCTATGGCTACACCTTC. Translated, it gives CASSSRAYGYTF. V usage is TRBV28 and J usage is TRBJ1-2, with D possibly being TRBD1 (5 bases). Trimming stripped 4 bases from V and 4 bases from J, with 7 bases between. The germline V gene encodes CDR1 MDHEN and CDR2 SYDVKM. The length of the CDR3 is 12 residues.

In DNA, the CDR3 is TGTGCCAGCAGTTCGGGGAGAGGGGATCGAGCTTTCTTT. It yields the protein CASSSGRGDRAFF. The V call is TRBV28, the J call TRBJ1-1; TRBD1 is a possible D gene (5 bases). This CDR3 is built from 13 residues. Germline V lookup: CDR1 MDHEN, CDR2 SYDVKM. V was clipped by 4 bases and J by 10 bases, with 16 bases between them.

CDR3 residues: CASGTDPYEQYF. DNA for the CDR3: TGCGCCAGCGGTACCGACCCTTACGAGCAGTACTTC. The gene calls are TRBV23-1 and TRBJ2-7, with unresolved D. TRBV23-1 is an open reading frame whose function is uncertain. This CDR3 contains 12 residues. V lost 8 bases and J 4 bases, leaving 12 bases between the germline ends.

This rearrangement joins TRBV7-8 to TRBJ2-7, with 7 bases lining up with TRBD1. The CDR3 runs to 16 residues. CDR1 and CDR2 (germline): SGHVS, FQNEAQ. V shed 6 bases, J shed 3 bases, and the junction held 14 bases outside the gene matches. The CDR3 DNA is TGTGCCAGCAGTCCTAGTAGGGGGCCCTTCTTCTACGAGCAGTACTTC. Translation: CASSPSRGPFFYEQYF.

The count of this clone is one. The chain has TRBV19 and TRBJ1-3; 7 bases align to TRBD1. Germline V gene sequence: CDR1 LNHDA, CDR2 SQIVND (reference sequence). The CDR3 length is 18 residues. The ends lost 6 bases at V and 0 bases at J; junction bases unmatched: 14. CDR3 protein: CASSRSTRDSGSGNTIYF. The DNA of the CDR3 is TGTGCCAGTAGCCGAAGCACGCGGGACAGTGGCTCTGGAAACACCATATATTTT.